Shown below are 23 T cell receptor beta chains from a single sample sequenced in a study of cytomegalovirus exposure and HLA in healthy donors. Primers: 60 Vbeta forward and 13 Jbeta reverse. Sequencing was performed with immunoSEQ multiplex PCR; in TCRdb, only in-frame clones are kept and a portion is missing. The data hold about 84,000 clones, with more than 70% observed a single time. Material: PBMCs. The source of these receptors is a male donor in good health and CMV-seropositive.

This clone was detected only once. This chain connects TRBV5-1 to TRBJ1-2; D uncertain. CDR1 and CDR2 from the germline V gene are SGHRS and YFSETQ. The CDR3 covers 13 residues. V dropped 0 bases and J dropped 4 bases, with 7 bases sitting between them. CDR3 nucleotide sequence: TGCGCCAGCAGCTTGGGCAGTACCTATGGCTACACCTTC. Its translation is CASSLGSTYGYTF. The full variable domain, completed using reference TRBV5-1 and TRBJ1-2, is KAGVTQTPRYLIKTRGQQVTLSCSPISGHRSVSWYQQTPGQGLQFLFEYFSETQRNKGNFPGRFSGRQFSNSRSEMNVSTLELGDSALYLCASSLGSTYGYTFGSGTRLTVV.

This chain connects TRBV7-3 to TRBJ2-5, with TRBD2 matching over 9 bases. The CDR3 runs to 15 residues. The ends lost 5 bases at V and 5 bases at J; junction bases unmatched: 9. Germline V gene sequence: CDR1 SGHTA, CDR2 FQGTGA. CDR3 coding DNA: TGTGCCAGCAGCGTTAGCGGGAGAGTATCGGAGACCCAGTACTTC. It yields the protein CASSVSGRVSETQYF.

The chain links TRBV5-1 to TRBJ2-1; 9 nucleotides match TRBD2. CDR3 size: 14 residues. CDR1 is SGHRS and CDR2 is YFSETQ in the germline V gene. The J segment lost 9 bases and the V segment lost 1 base, leaving 5 bases of the junction unmatched. In DNA, the CDR3 is TGCGCCAGCAGCTTGCCCCTAGCGGGAAGTGAGCAGTTCTTC. Translating gives CASSLPLAGSEQFF.

The chain couples TRBV4-1 to TRBJ2-2, with D perhaps matching TRBD2 (6 bases). CDR3 size: 19 residues. The V end lost 2 bases, the J end lost 3 bases, and 22 bases lay between the germline ends. CDR1 MGHRA and CDR2 YSYEKL come from the germline V gene. The CDR3 loop is CASSQFGAGHLADTGELFF. CDR3 DNA sequence: TGCGCCAGCAGCCAATTCGGGGCTGGTCATTTAGCGGACACCGGGGAGCTGTTTTTT.

The V call is TRBV10-3, the J call TRBJ1-2, with 7 bases aligning to TRBD1. Germline V gene sequence: CDR1 ENHRY, CDR2 SYGVKD. This CDR3 has 12 residues. V was pared by 10 bases and J by 3 bases, with 5 bases of the junction left unmatched. In nucleotides, the CDR3 is TGTGCCAATAGACAGGGTGACTATGGCTACACCTTC. This translates into CANRQGDYGYTF.

The chain is built from TRBV4-1 and TRBJ2-1; TRBD2 agrees at 12 bases. CDR1 is MGHRA, CDR2 YSYEKL, per germline. The junction had 7 bases not matched to a gene; V was cut back by 1 base and J by 6 bases. The CDR3 is 17 residues long. As DNA, the CDR3 is TGCGCCAGCAGCCAAGTTCTAGCGGGAGGGTTGGGCAATGAGCAGTTCTTC. Protein product: CASSQVLAGGLGNEQFF.

The chain carries TRBV7-2 and TRBJ2-1, with TRBD2 identical over 12 bases. Unmatched junction bases numbered 7, after V lost 5 bases and J lost 5 bases. CDR1 and CDR2 (germline): SGHTA, FQGNSA. This CDR3 is built from 16 residues. The CDR3 sequence: CASSRTSGNPNNEQFF. The CDR3 DNA sequence: TGTGCCAGCAGCCGGACTAGCGGGAATCCTAACAATGAGCAGTTCTTC.

The gene calls are TRBV5-6 and TRBJ1-3, with D unresolved. The V gene lost 1 base and the J gene lost 0 bases, with 14 bases spanning the gap. Germline CDR1 SGHDT, CDR2 YYEEEE. This CDR3 spans 17 amino acids. DNA for the CDR3: TGTGCCAGCAGCTTGTCCCAGATATTCTTCTCTGGAAACACCATATATTTT. This encodes CASSLSQIFFSGNTIYF.

The V gene is TRBV6-5, the J gene TRBJ1-1, with D possibly matching TRBD1 (6 bases). From germline, CDR1 is MNHEY and CDR2 SVGAGI. The CDR3 length is 14 residues. Trimming took off 6 bases at V and 1 base at J, with 12 bases between the two ends. DNA for the CDR3: TGTGCCAGCAGAGAGACAGGCCCGAACACTGAAGCTTTCTTT. Its translation: CASRETGPNTEAFF.

Concerning this clone itself: The conserved closing phenylalanine or tryptophan is absent in this CDR3, likely reflecting a read error. The genes are TRBV30 and TRBJ1-1, with TRBD1 matching over 7 bases. The germline gives CDR1 GTSNPN, CDR2 SVGIG (reference sequence). The trim removed 3 bases at V and 1 base at J, leaving 2 bases unmatched. The CDR3 runs 13 residues. The CDR3 sequence: CAWRRGQNTEAFL. CDR3 DNA sequence: TGTGCCTGGAGGAGGGGGCAGAACACTGAAGCTTTCCTT.

The rearrangement joins TRBV5-1 to TRBJ2-7; 9 bases line up with TRBD1. Germline assignment: CDR1 SGHRS and CDR2 YFSETQ. Germline trimming cut 0 bases from V and 4 bases from J; bases unmatched to any gene: 2. The CDR3 spans 14 residues. The CDR3 DNA is TGCGCCAGCAGCTTGGATGGACAGGGGTACGAGCAGTACTTC. Its protein is CASSLDGQGYEQYF. Full variable domain (remainder filled in from reference TRBV5-1 and TRBJ2-7): KAGVTQTPRYLIKTRGQQVTLSCSPISGHRSVSWYQQTPGQGLQFLFEYFSETQRNKGNFPGRFSGRQFSNSRSEMNVSTLELGDSALYLCASSLDGQGYEQYFGPGTRLTVT.

The gene calls are TRBV5-1 and TRBJ2-5; the match to TRBD2 covers 7 bases. Germline-derived CDR1 and CDR2 are SGHRS and YFSETQ. CDR3 size: 13 residues. V lost 3 bases and J lost 5; bases outside the gene matches: 4. The CDR3 bases are TGCGCCAGCAGCTCGGGGGGAGTGGAGACCCAGTACTTC. Translated: CASSSGGVETQYF.

About this clone itself: The sample holds other DNA sequences that translate to the same CDR3. This chain links TRBV5-1 with TRBJ1-2; 8 bases fit TRBD1. CDR1 SGHRS and CDR2 YFSETQ come from the germline V gene. J lost 8 bases, V lost 2 bases, and 2 bases had no gene match. This CDR3 is 12 amino acids long. The CDR3 here is CASSFDRGGYTF. CDR3 sequence (DNA): TGCGCCAGCAGCTTCGACAGGGGAGGCTACACCTTC.

The sample holds one count of this clone. The rearrangement uses TRBV27 and TRBJ2-3; 7 bases map to TRBD2. Germline lookup yields CDR1 MNHEY and CDR2 SMNVEV (reference sequence). The V gene end was trimmed by 9 bases and the J gene end by 1 base; junction bases not matched to a gene: 7. CDR3 length equals 14 residues. The CDR3 loop reads CARPREAGTDTQYF. Here the CDR3 DNA reads TGTGCCAGACCCCGGGAGGCGGGCACAGATACGCAGTATTTT.

This clone was counted only a few times. The chain joins TRBV7-6 to TRBJ1-4, with 12 bases identical to TRBD1. Germline CDR1 is SGHVS and CDR2 is FNYEAQ. There are 14 residues in the CDR3. V was pared by 5 bases and J by 8 bases, with 3 bases of the junction left unmatched. This CDR3 reads CASSKGQGAEKLFF. The CDR3 DNA reads TGTGCCAGCAGCAAGGGACAGGGGGCGGAAAAACTGTTTTTT.

The chain recombines TRBV5-1 with TRBJ2-3; 9 bases are shared with TRBD2. V dropped 0 bases and J dropped 1; count of bases not matched to a gene: 3. The CDR3 extends over 16 amino acids. Germline V gene sequence: CDR1 SGHRS, CDR2 YFSETQ. The CDR3: CASSLAVAGGTDTQYF. For the CDR3, the DNA is TGCGCCAGCAGCTTGGCCGTAGCGGGAGGCACAGATACGCAGTATTTT.

The CDR3 here is CASSANRGLNTEAFF. CDR3 DNA sequence: TGTGCCAGCAGCGCGAACAGGGGGTTGAACACTGAAGCTTTCTTT. The chain carries TRBV7-3 and TRBJ1-1, with TRBD1 matching over 8 bases. The V and J ends lost 5 bases and 0 bases, in that order; junction bases with no gene match: 5. Germline-derived CDR1 and CDR2 are SGHTA and FQGTGA. The CDR3 is made up of 15 amino acids.

This rearrangement joins TRBV2 to TRBJ2-2; the D gene is possibly TRBD1 (6 bases). Per germline, CDR1 SNHLY and CDR2 FYNNEI. Trimming took off 8 bases at V and 4 bases at J, with 14 bases between the two ends. The CDR3 is 14 residues long. The CDR3: CASGYRVGTGELFF. In DNA form, the CDR3 reads TGTGCCAGCGGGTACAGGGTGGGCACCGGGGAGCTGTTTTTT.

The V gene is TRBV6-4, the J gene TRBJ2-1, with D possibly being TRBD1 (6 bases). Germline V gives CDR1 MRHNA, CDR2 SNTAGT. The CDR3 loop spans 13 amino acids. The V and J ends lost 3 bases and 15 bases respectively, with 18 bases between them. The CDR3 DNA is TGTGCCAGCAGTGAAGGTGGCAGGGGATTCCTGTTCTTC. This codes for CASSEGGRGFLFF.

The chain combines TRBV7-7 with TRBJ1-4; tentatively, D is TRBD1 (6 bases). The CDR3 runs 14 residues. Trimming pared 5 bases from V and 7 bases from J, leaving 14 bases between. In germline, CDR1 is SSHAT, CDR2 FNYEAQ (reference sequence). In DNA form, the CDR3 reads TGTGCCAGCAGCCTGGGGGGCGGGGGTGAAAAACTGTTTTTT. Translated: CASSLGGGGEKLFF.

The CDR3 reads CASSLVASDHEQFF. As DNA, the CDR3 is TGCGCCAGCAGCTTGGTAGCTAGCGATCATGAGCAGTTCTTC. The chain combines TRBV5-1 with TRBJ2-1, with D tentatively TRBD2 (6 bases). There are 14 residues in the CDR3. Germline V lookup: CDR1 SGHRS, CDR2 YFSETQ. Trimming removed 0 bases at V and 8 bases at J, with 12 bases between.

This chain joins TRBV18 and TRBJ2-1, with 7 bases matching TRBD1. The CDR3 runs 14 residues. J gave up 10 bases and V 4 bases, and 10 bases lay outside the gene matches. The germline gives CDR1 KGHSH, CDR2 LQKENI. CDR3 amino acids: CASSLKRDSIEQFF. CDR3 nucleotide sequence: TGTGCCAGCTCACTAAAACGGGACAGTATCGAGCAGTTCTTC.

The chain uses TRBV30 and TRBJ2-4; D not certain. CDR3 length: 12 residues. Germline lookup yields CDR1 GTSNPN and CDR2 SVGIG (reference sequence). V lost 0 bases and J 7 bases, leaving 7 bases between the germline ends. The CDR3 DNA is TGTGCCTGGAGTGTTCAACTGAACATTCAGTACTTC. Encoded protein: CAWSVQLNIQYF. Combining the CDR3 with reference TRBV30 and TRBJ2-4 gives the whole variable domain SQTIHQWPATLVQPVGSPLSLECTVEGTSNPNLYWYRQAAGRGLQLLFYSVGIGQISSEVPQNLSASRPQDRQFILSSKKLLLSDSGFYLCAWSVQLNIQYFGAGTRLSVL.